A selection of T cell receptor beta chains follows, all from one sample in a study of T cell responses to AZD1222 COVID-19 vaccine. Sequencing used immunoSEQ multiplex PCR; TCRdb keeps in-frame clones, though not all of them. The table has approximately 70,000 clones, 85% to 90% seen once. The input for sequencing was peripheral blood, taken 28 days after the second dose of the MenACWY control vaccine. These receptor sequences come from an adult who received the MenACWY meningococcal vaccine as a control. The CDR3 runs from the conserved cysteine through the conserved F or W. D genes are given only for firm matches. The size field is filled for only some rows; it gives once, few, many or a size class.

TRBV27,NA,TRBJ2-7,TRBD2,TGTGCCAGCAGTTCAGCGGGAGAAACCCACGAGCAGTACTTC,CASSSAGETHEQYF
TRBV29-1,NA,TRBJ2-7,NA,TGCAGCGTCGAGGAGGGGGGGCTGGGAGAGCAGTACTTC,CSVEEGGLGEQYF
TRBV10-1,NA,TRBJ2-7,NA,TGCGCCAGCAGTGAGTCGTCAGGTATATTCGACGAGCAGTACTTC,CASSESSGIFDEQYF
TRBV6-2/TRBV6-3,NA,TRBJ2-3,TRBD1,TGTGCCAGCAGTTACTTCCTGACAGGGAGCACAGATACGCAGTATTTT,CASSYFLTGSTDTQYF
TRBV28,NA,TRBJ1-6,NA,TGTGCCAGCAAATCCCTCCGGGTTTCACCCCTCCACTTT,CASKSLRVSPLHF
TRBV5-1,once,TRBJ1-1,NA,TGCGCCAGCAGCGGTAAGGGACAGAACACTGAAGCTTTCTTT,CASSGKGQNTEAFF
TRBV19,NA,TRBJ1-2,TRBD1,TGTGCCAGTAGCAGGGACAGGGCGGACTATGGCTACACCTTC,CASSRDRADYGYTF
TRBV6-6,once,TRBJ2-1,TRBD2,TGTGCCAGCAACGGACTAGCGGGGGCGGGTGAGCAGTTCTTC,CASNGLAGAGEQFF
TRBV10-1,NA,TRBJ2-2,TRBD2,TGCGCCAGCAGTGAGACCGGACTAGCGGGGACGAACACCGGGGAGCTGTTTTTT,CASSETGLAGTNTGELFF
TRBV9,NA,TRBJ2-2,NA,TGTGCCAGCAGCATTCAGGGGTCGGGCGGGGAGCTGTTTTTT,CASSIQGSGGELFF
TRBV12-3/TRBV12-4,NA,TRBJ2-2,NA,TGTGCCAGCAGTTTAATCGGTGAGCTGTTTTTT,CASSLIGELFF
TRBV20-1,NA,TRBJ1-1,NA,TGCAGTGCTCAAGCCGATGAAGCTTTCTTT,CSAQADEAFF
TRBV28,NA,TRBJ2-7,NA,TGTGCCAGCAGTACAGCCGGGACGCCGGGGAACGAGCAGTACTTC,CASSTAGTPGNEQYF